Each of the 2 T cell receptor beta chains below was sequenced from the same sample in a study of cytomegalovirus exposure and HLA in healthy donors. PCR involved 60 Vbeta and 13 Jbeta primers. Produced via immunoSEQ multiplex PCR; TCRdb's table is partial and in-frame only. This table holds some 89,000 clones, nearly 80% found once. Sequencing input: PBMCs. These receptors were obtained from a woman aged 40 to 50 in good health and CMV-seropositive.

J is TRBJ2-7 and V is TRBV6-5; D may be TRBD1 (6 bases). CDR3 length: 15 residues. The germline V and J ends were trimmed by 0 bases and 0 bases, with 9 bases remaining between them. Germline-derived CDR1 and CDR2 are MNHEY and SVGAGI. CDR3 sequence (DNA): TGTGCCAGCAGTTACTCGGACAGATTCTCCTACGAGCAGTACTTC. Its protein product is CASSYSDRFSYEQYF.

The CDR3 DNA is TGTGCCAGCAGCTACGGACAGGGGAAGAGGACCGGGGAGCTGTTTTTT. Protein product: CASSYGQGKRTGELFF. V gene TRBV11-1 combines with J gene TRBJ2-2; 9 bases line up with TRBD1. The V gene end was trimmed by 4 bases and the J gene end by 5 bases; junction bases not matched to a gene: 8. The CDR3 totals 16 residues. In germline, CDR1 is SGHAT, CDR2 FQDESV (reference sequence).